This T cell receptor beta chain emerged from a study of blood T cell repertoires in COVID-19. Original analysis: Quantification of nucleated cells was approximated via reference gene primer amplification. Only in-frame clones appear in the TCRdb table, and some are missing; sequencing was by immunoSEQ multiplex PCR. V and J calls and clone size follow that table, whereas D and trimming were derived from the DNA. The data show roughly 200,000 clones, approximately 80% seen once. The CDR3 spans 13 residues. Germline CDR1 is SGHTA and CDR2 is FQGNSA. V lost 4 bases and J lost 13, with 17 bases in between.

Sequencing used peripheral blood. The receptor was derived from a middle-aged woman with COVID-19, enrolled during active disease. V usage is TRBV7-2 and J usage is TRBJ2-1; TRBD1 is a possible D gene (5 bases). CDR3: CASSWGKGRIQFF. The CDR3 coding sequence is TGTGCCAGCAGCTGGGGCAAAGGGCGGATCCAGTTCTTC.